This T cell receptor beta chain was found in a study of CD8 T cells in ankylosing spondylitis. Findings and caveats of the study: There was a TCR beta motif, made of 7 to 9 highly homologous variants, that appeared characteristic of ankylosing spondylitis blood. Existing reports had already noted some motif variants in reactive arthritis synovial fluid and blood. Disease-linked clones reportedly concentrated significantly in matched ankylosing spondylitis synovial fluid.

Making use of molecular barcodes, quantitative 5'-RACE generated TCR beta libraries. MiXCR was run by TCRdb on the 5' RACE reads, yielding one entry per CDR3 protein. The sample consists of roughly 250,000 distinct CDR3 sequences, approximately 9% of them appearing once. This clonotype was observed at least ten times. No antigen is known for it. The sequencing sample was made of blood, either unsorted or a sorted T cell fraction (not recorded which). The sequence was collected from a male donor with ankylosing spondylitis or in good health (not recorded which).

The DNA for the CDR3 is TGTGCCAGCAGCTTGAGGGCCCTGGGTCCAGATACGCAGTATTTT. Translating it yields CASSLRALGPDTQYF. The genes are TRBV5-6 and TRBJ2-3; D call uncertain. Trimming pared 1 base from V and 4 bases from J, leaving 13 bases between. The V gene's germline CDR1 is SGHDT and CDR2 YYEEEE. The CDR3 totals 15 residues.